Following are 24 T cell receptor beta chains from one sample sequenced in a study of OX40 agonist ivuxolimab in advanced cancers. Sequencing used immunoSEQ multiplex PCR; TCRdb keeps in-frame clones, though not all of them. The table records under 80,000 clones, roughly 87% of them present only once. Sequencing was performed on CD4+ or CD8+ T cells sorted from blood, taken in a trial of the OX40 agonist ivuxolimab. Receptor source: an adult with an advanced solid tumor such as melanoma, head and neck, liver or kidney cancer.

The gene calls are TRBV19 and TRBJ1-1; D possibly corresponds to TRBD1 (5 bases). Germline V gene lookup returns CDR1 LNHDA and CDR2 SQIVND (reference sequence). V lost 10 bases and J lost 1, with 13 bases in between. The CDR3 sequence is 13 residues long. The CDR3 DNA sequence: TGTGCCACCGGGGCCCGTCCGAACACTGAAGCTTTCTTT. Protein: CATGARPNTEAFF.

CDR3 sequence: CASSQPFSGGGGDTQYF. CDR3 DNA sequence: TGCGCCAGCAGTCAGCCCTTTTCAGGGGGAGGAGGAGATACGCAGTATTTT. The chain uses TRBV10-1 and TRBJ2-3, with a tentative D call TRBD1 (7 bases). In germline, CDR1 is WNHNN, CDR2 SYGVQD (reference sequence). V was pared by 5 bases and J by 5 bases, with 23 bases between. The CDR3 extends over 17 amino acids.

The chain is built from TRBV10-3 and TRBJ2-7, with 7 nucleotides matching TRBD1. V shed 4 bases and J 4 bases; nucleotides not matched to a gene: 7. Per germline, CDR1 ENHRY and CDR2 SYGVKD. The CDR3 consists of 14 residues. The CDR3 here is CAISADRVMYEQYF. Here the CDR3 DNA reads TGTGCCATCAGTGCAGACAGGGTAATGTACGAGCAGTACTTC.

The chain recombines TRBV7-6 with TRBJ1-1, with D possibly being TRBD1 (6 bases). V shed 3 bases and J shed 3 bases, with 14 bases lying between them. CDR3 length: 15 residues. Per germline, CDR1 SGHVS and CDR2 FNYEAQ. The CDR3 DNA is TGTGCCAGCAGCTTCGACGGGGGCAGGGACACTGAAGCTTTCTTT. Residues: CASSFDGGRDTEAFF. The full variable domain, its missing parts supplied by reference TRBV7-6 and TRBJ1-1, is GAGVSQSPRYKVTKRGQDVALRCDPISGHVSLYWYRQALGQGPEFLTYFNYEAQQDKSGLPNDRFSAERPEGSISTLTIQRTEQRDSAMYRCASSFDGGRDTEAFFGQGTRLTVV.

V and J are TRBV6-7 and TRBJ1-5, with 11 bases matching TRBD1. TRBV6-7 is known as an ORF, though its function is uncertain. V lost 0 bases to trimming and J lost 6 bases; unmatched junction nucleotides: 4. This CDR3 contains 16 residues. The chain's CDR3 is CASSYSGQGEVQPQHF. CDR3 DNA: TGTGCCAGCAGTTACTCGGGACAGGGGGAGGTTCAGCCCCAGCATTTT.

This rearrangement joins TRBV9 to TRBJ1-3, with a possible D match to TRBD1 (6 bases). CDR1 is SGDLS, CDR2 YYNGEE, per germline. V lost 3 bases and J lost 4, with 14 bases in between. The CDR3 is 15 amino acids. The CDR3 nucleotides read TGTGCCAGCAGCGCCCGGGACACCAAAGGAAACACCATATATTTT. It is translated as CASSARDTKGNTIYF.

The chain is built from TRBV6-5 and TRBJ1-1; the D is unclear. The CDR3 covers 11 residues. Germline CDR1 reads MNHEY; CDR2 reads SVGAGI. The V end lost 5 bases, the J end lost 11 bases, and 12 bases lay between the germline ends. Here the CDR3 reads CASSPGEWAFF. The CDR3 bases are TGTGCCAGCAGTCCCGGGGAGTGGGCTTTCTTT.

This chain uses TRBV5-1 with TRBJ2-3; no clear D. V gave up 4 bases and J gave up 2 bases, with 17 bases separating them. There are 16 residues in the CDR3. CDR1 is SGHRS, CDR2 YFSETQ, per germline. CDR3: CASSLGDLRTTDTQYF. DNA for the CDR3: TGCGCCAGCAGCCTGGGCGACTTGAGGACCACAGATACGCAGTATTTT.

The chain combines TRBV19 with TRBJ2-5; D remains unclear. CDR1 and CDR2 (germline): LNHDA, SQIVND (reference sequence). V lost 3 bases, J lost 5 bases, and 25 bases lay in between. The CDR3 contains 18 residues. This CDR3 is CASSIRAQSLGSYETQYF. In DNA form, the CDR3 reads TGTGCCAGTAGTATCCGGGCACAGAGTCTGGGGTCTTACGAGACCCAGTACTTC.

The CDR3 region has the DNA TGTGCCAGCAGCTCAACAGGGGGCCAAGAGACCCAGTACTTC. Residues: CASSSTGGQETQYF. The J gene is TRBJ2-5, the V gene TRBV7-3; 8 bases map to TRBD1. The length of the CDR3 is 14 residues. J gave up 1 base and V 4 bases, and 2 bases lay outside the gene matches. Germline-derived CDR1 and CDR2 are SGHTA and FQGTGA.

This CDR3 is CAWSGTGATTYF. The DNA of the CDR3 is TGTGCCTGGAGTGGGACAGGGGCTACAACGTACTTC. V and J are TRBV30 and TRBJ2-7; 9 bases match TRBD1. The CDR3 is 12 residues long. Trimming cost V 1 base and J 12 bases; bases outside gene matches: 7. Germline V gene lookup returns CDR1 GTSNPN and CDR2 SVGIG (reference sequence).

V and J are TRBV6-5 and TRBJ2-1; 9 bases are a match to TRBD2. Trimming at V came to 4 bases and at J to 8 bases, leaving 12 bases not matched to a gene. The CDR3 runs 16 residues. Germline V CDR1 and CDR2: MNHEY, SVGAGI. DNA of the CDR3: TGTGCCAGCAGTTTATCCCGAGCGGGGGGAAGTGATGAGCAGTTCTTC. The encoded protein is CASSLSRAGGSDEQFF.

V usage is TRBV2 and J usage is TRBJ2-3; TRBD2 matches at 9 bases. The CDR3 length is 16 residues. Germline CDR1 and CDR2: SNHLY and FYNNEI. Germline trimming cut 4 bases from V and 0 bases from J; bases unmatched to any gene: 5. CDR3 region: CASSGGRALSTDTQYF. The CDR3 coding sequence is TGTGCCAGCAGTGGCGGGAGGGCCCTCAGCACAGATACGCAGTATTTT.

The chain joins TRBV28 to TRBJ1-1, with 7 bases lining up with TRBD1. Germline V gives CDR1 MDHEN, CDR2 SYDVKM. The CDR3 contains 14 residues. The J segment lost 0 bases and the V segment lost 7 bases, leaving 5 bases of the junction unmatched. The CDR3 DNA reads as TGTGCCAGCATGACAGGGTTCGTGAACACTGAAGCTTTCTTT. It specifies CASMTGFVNTEAFF.

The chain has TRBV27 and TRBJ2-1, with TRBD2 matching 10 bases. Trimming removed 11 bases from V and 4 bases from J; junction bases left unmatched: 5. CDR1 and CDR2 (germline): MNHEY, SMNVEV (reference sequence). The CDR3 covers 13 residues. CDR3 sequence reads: CASGTSAYNEQFF. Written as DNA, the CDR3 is TGTGCCTCGGGGACTAGCGCTTACAATGAGCAGTTCTTC.

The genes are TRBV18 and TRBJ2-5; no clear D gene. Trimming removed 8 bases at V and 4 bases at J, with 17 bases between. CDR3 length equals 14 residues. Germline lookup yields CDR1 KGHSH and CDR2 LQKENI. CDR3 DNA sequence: TGTGCCAGCGTAGAAAGGAATTCAAGAGAGACCCAGTACTTC. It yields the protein CASVERNSRETQYF.

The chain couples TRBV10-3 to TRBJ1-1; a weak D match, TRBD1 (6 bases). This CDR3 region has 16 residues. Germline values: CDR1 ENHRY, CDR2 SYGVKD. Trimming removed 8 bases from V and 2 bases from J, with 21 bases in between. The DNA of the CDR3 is TGTGCCATCCTACAGGGAGAGGGAACCGGAAACACTGAAGCTTTCTTT. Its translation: CAILQGEGTGNTEAFF.

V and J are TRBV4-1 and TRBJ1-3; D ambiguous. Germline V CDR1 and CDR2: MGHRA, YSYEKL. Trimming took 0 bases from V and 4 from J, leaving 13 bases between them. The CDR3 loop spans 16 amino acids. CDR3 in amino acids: CASSQDEHGAGNTIYF. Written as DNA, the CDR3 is TGCGCCAGCAGCCAAGATGAACACGGCGCCGGAAACACCATATATTTT.

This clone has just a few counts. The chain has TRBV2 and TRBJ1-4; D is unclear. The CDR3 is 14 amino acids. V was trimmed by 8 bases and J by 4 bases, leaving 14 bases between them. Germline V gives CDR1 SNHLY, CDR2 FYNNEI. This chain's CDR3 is CASGPRRSNEKLFF. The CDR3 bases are TGTGCCAGCGGTCCCAGGAGGAGTAATGAAAAACTGTTTTTT.

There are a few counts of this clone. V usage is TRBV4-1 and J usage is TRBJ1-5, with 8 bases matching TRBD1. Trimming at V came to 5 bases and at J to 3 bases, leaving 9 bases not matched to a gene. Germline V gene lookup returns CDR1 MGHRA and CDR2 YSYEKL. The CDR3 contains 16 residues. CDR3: CASSITPDRVNQPQHF. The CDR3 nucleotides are TGCGCCAGCAGCATAACCCCGGACAGGGTCAATCAGCCCCAGCATTTT.

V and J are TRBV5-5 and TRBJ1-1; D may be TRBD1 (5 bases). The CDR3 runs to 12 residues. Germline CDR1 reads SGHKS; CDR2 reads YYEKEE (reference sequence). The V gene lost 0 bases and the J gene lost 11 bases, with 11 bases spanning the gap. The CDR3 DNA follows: TGTGCCAGCAGCTTGGTACAGGAGTCGGCTTTCTTT. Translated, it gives CASSLVQESAFF.

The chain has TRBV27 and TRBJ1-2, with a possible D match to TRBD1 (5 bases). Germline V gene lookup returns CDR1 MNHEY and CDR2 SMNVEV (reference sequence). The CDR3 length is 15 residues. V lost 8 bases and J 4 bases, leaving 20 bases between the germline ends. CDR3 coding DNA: TGTGCCAGCGGCGGGGGTTGGGGCCTGGGCTATGGCTACACCTTC. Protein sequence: CASGGGWGLGYGYTF.

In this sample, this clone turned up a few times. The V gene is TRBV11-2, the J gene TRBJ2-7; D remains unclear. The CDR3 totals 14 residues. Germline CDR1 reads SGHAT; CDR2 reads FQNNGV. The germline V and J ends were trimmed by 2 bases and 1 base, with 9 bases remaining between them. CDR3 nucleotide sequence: TGTGCCAGCAGCTTATCGATGTCTTCCTACGAGCAGTACTTC. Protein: CASSLSMSSYEQYF. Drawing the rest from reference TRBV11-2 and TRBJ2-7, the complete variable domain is EAGVAQSPRYKIIEKRQSVAFWCNPISGHATLYWYQQILGQGPKLLIQFQNNGVVDDSQLPKDRFSAERLKGVDSTLKIQPAKLEDSAVYLCASSLSMSSYEQYFGPGTRLTVT.

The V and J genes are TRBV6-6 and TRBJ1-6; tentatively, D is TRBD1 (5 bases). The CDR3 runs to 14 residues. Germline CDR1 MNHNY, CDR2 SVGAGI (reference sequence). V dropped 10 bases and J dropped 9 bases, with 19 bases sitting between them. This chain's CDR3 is CAIRRPAQGSPLHF. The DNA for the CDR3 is TGTGCCATTAGACGTCCGGCCCAGGGTTCACCCCTCCACTTT.